This note documents a single TCR beta chain sequence. Its target is unknown. The data stem from a study of cytomegalovirus exposure and HLA in healthy donors. Background on the study: The same platform was used for the approximately 120 validation repertoires as for the roughly 660 first-cohort repertoires, as reported in a later analysis. Study-wide results and caveats: Cytomegalovirus association was listed for under 200 TCR beta chains. The dataset shows that most TCR sequences were rare, while some public TCRs occurred in many donors. The classifier reportedly diagnosed cytomegalovirus status with high sensitivity and specificity.

The protocol was immunoSEQ multiplex PCR, while the TCRdb copy is restricted to in-frame clones and leaves out a portion. The sample shows about 240,000 clones, approximately 87% of them seen only once. This CDR3 spans 15 amino acids. In germline, CDR1 is SEHNR, CDR2 FQNEAQ (reference sequence). V lost 4 bases, J lost 2 bases, and 6 bases stayed unmatched. The chain links TRBV7-9 to TRBJ2-3; 7 bases agree with TRBD2. Source material: PBMCs. This clonotype originated in a man between 18 and 29 years old in good health and CMV-seronegative. CDR3 loop: CASSSQAGNTDTQYF. In DNA, the CDR3 is TGTGCCAGCAGCTCACAAGCGGGAAACACAGATACGCAGTATTTT.